The rows below give T cell receptor beta chains drawn from one sample of a study of blood T cell repertoires in COVID-19. Sequencing was performed with immunoSEQ multiplex PCR; in TCRdb, only in-frame clones are kept and a portion is missing. The data contain some 400,000 clones, more than 75% of them seen just once; the ten biggest clones take up about 9.4%. The sequencing input was peripheral blood. The source of these receptors is a woman younger than 45 with COVID-19, enrolled during active disease. Both conserved end residues are part of each CDR3. A D gene is named only where the DNA matches it firmly. Size tells how often a clone was seen (once, few, many) or the class of an expanded clone, and some rows leave it out.

d_gene	abundance	j_gene	v_gene	CDR3aa	CDR3nt
TRBD2	NA	TRBJ2-1	TRBV2	CASSGPAGGRNEQFF	TGTGCCAGCAGTGGACCAGCGGGAGGGCGAAATGAGCAGTTCTTC
TRBD1	NA	TRBJ1-5	TRBV15	CATAQDRSNQPQHF	TGTGCCACCGCCCAGGACAGGTCCAATCAGCCCCAGCATTTT
NA	NA	TRBJ1-1	TRBV7-2	CASSPHPEGTEAFF	TGTGCCAGCAGCCCGCACCCGGAGGGCACTGAAGCTTTCTTT
NA	NA	TRBJ2-3	TRBV3-1/TRBV3-2	CASSKSEGTDTQYF	TGTGCCAGCAGCAAGAGTGAGGGCACAGATACGCAGTATTTT
TRBD1	NA	TRBJ2-7	TRBV28	CASSSPGQGHEQYF	TGTGCCAGCAGTTCCCCGGGACAGGGCCACGAGCAGTACTTC
TRBD1	NA	TRBJ2-7	TRBV11-2	CASSFDRGGYEQYF	TGTGCCAGCAGCTTCGACAGGGGGGGATACGAGCAGTACTTC
NA	NA	TRBJ1-1	TRBV5-1	CASSYGLGRGTTEAFF	TGCGCCAGCAGCTATGGCTTGGGCAGGGGAACAACTGAAGCTTTCTTT
NA	NA	TRBJ2-7	TRBV2	CASSEGGVVTYEQYF	TGTGCCAGCAGTGAAGGGGGGGTCGTCACCTACGAGCAGTACTTC
TRBD1	NA	TRBJ1-6	TRBV30	CAWDRGNNSPLHF	TGTGCCTGGGACAGGGGAAATAATTCACCCCTCCACTTT
NA	NA	TRBJ2-1	TRBV25-1	CASSEWATPYNEQFF	TGTGCCAGCAGTGAGTGGGCTACACCCTACAATGAGCAGTTCTTC
NA	NA	TRBJ1-5	TRBV2	CASSGDRTSQPQHF	TGTGCCAGCAGTGGAGACAGGACGTCTCAGCCCCAGCATTTT
NA	NA	TRBJ2-7	TRBV7-8	CASSLFRARTLGTYEQYF	TGTGCCAGCAGCTTATTCAGGGCCAGGACACTCGGCACCTACGAGCAGTACTTC
NA	NA	TRBJ1-6	TRBV3-1/TRBV3-2	CASSQRRGSNNSPLHF	TGTGCCAGCAGCCAGCGACGAGGTAGTAATAATTCACCCCTCCACTTT
TRBD1	NA	TRBJ2-5	TRBV23-1	CASSQNLRGLQETQYF	TGCGCCAGCAGTCAAAATTTAAGGGGGCTACAAGAGACCCAGTACTTC
TRBD2	NA	TRBJ2-3	TRBV5-4	CASRVGMTSGSTDTQYF	TGTGCCAGCAGGGTTGGTATGACTAGCGGGAGCACAGATACGCAGTATTTT
TRBD1	NA	TRBJ1-1	TRBV9	CASSPRTGVNTEAFF	TGTGCCAGCAGCCCCAGGACAGGAGTGAACACTGAAGCTTTCTTT
TRBD2	many	TRBJ2-5	TRBV28	CASSRPLAQQETQYF	TGTGCCAGCAGTCGACCACTAGCGCAGCAAGAGACCCAGTACTTC
NA	once	TRBJ2-7	TRBV6-5	CASSYSRLNYEQYF	TGTGCCAGCAGTTACTCACGACTGAACTACGAGCAGTACTTC
NA	NA	TRBJ2-7	TRBV25-1	CASSEPGNHEQYF	TGTGCCAGCAGTGAACCAGGGAACCACGAGCAGTACTTC
TRBD2	few	TRBJ2-3	TRBV5-1	CASSLAPSGGKDTQYF	TGCGCCAGCAGCTTGGCCCCTAGCGGCGGGAAAGATACGCAGTATTTT
NA	once	TRBJ2-1	TRBV28	CASSSLRGANNEQFF	TGTGCCAGCAGTTCCCTCCGGGGAGCGAACAATGAGCAGTTCTTC
TRBD2	NA	TRBJ2-5	TRBV5-1	CASSSTSGSETQYF	TGCGCCAGCAGCTCGACTAGCGGGAGTGAGACCCAGTACTTC
TRBD1	NA	TRBJ2-4	TRBV7-8	CASSATGGRSVIQYF	TGTGCCAGCAGCGCGACAGGGGGCCGGTCAGTCATTCAGTACTTC
TRBD2	once	TRBJ2-7	TRBV28	CASGGGGSSYEQYF	TGTGCCAGCGGAGGCGGGGGTAGCTCCTACGAGCAGTACTTC
NA	few	TRBJ2-7	TRBV10-1	CANASAEAEREQYF	TGCGCCAACGCTAGCGCGGAGGCTGAGAGGGAGCAGTACTTC
TRBD1	NA	TRBJ1-4	TRBV6-5	CAIASGQSNEKLFF	TGTGCCATCGCTTCGGGACAGTCTAATGAAAAACTGTTTTTT
TRBD1	NA	TRBJ1-5	TRBV4-3	CASSQEGTANQPQHF	TGCGCCAGCAGCCAAGAAGGGACAGCTAATCAGCCCCAGCATTTT
TRBD1	NA	TRBJ2-1	TRBV5-1	CASSLQGTFYEQFF	TGCGCCAGCAGCCTACAGGGGACGTTCTATGAGCAGTTCTTC
TRBD2	NA	TRBJ2-1	TRBV30	CASAPAGSYNEQFF	TGTGCCTCGGCCCCAGCGGGATCCTACAATGAGCAGTTCTTC
NA	NA	TRBJ1-5	TRBV27	CASSLRAGGLNQPQHF	TGTGCCAGCAGTTTAAGGGCGGGGGGCCTCAATCAGCCCCAGCATTTT
TRBD1	few	TRBJ2-3	TRBV10-3	CAISGTGGFADTQYF	TGTGCCATCAGCGGGACAGGGGGGTTTGCAGATACGCAGTATTTT
TRBD1	NA	TRBJ2-7	TRBV9	CASSPPSGTAYEQYF	TGTGCCAGCAGCCCCCCCTCCGGGACAGCTTACGAGCAGTACTTC
NA	once	TRBJ2-1	TRBV2	CASSSYNEQFF	TGTGCCAGCAGCAGCTACAATGAGCAGTTCTTC
NA	once	TRBJ1-5	TRBV19	CASSIGGVLPFHQPQHF	TGTGCCAGTAGTATAGGGGGGGTACTTCCTTTCCATCAGCCCCAGCATTTT
TRBD1	NA	TRBJ2-2	TRBV27	CASSDRVAGELFF	TGTGCCAGCAGTGACAGGGTCGCCGGGGAGCTGTTTTTT
NA	once	TRBJ2-3	TRBV6-5	CASALDLVATDTQYF	TGTGCCAGCGCCTTGGACTTGGTGGCCACAGATACGCAGTATTTT
NA	NA	TRBJ2-5	TRBV2	CASSEGGEETQYF	TGTGCCAGCAGTGAAGGGGGGGAAGAGACCCAGTACTTC
NA	NA	TRBJ1-3	TRBV30	CAWRGGGSGNTIYF	TGTGCCTGGAGGGGCGGGGGGTCTGGAAACACCATATATTTT
NA	NA	TRBJ1-6	TRBV7-2	CASSTRGSSYNSPLHF	TGTGCCAGCAGCACCCGGGGGAGCTCCTATAATTCACCCCTCCACTTT
TRBD1	NA	TRBJ2-5	TRBV5-1	CASSLRTGGVETQYF	TGCGCCAGCAGCTTGCGGACAGGAGGTGTTGAGACCCAGTACTTC
NA	NA	TRBJ2-5	TRBV28	CASSIPIRDSQETQYF	TGTGCCAGCAGTATCCCCATCCGGGACTCACAAGAGACCCAGTACTTC
TRBD2	NA	TRBJ2-3	TRBV30	CAWSLSGRPDTQYF	TGTGCCTGGAGTCTTAGCGGGAGGCCAGATACGCAGTATTTT